Below, one T cell receptor beta chain is given with its context. Extracted RNA was reverse transcribed, and the resulting cDNA served as sequencing template. This table comes from immunoSEQ multiplex PCR, and its TCRdb copy is limited to in-frame clones, with some not included. This sample has around 100,000 clones, with around 71% found just once. These data come from a study of CD8+ T cells in alopecia areata. Indicated treatment: oral pan-JAK inhibitor, 5-10 mg twice daily. Germline CDR1 is SQVTM and CDR2 is ANQGSEA. V shed 4 bases and J 4 bases; nucleotides not matched to a gene: 4. This CDR3 contains 13 residues.

This sequence joins TRBV29-1 and TRBJ2-1, with TRBD2 identical over 7 bases. This TCR was sampled from a human donor with alopecia areata. This specimen was CD8+ T cells sorted from blood, taken at week 44, from a patient treated with tofacitinib. CDR3 region: CSVASGRYNEQFF. For the CDR3, the DNA is TGCAGCGTTGCTAGCGGCCGGTACAATGAGCAGTTCTTC.